The TCR beta chain under discussion was sequenced for a study of blood T cell repertoires in COVID-19. The wider study: COVID-19 samples from acute and convalescent phases originated in the United States, Italy and Spain. T cells, B-cell-depleted T cells, or PBMCs provided the cDNA or gDNA that served as material.

The CDR3 length is 12 residues. With 6 bases clipped from V and 9 bases from J, the junction kept 7 bases outside the gene matches. Germline V gene data show CDR1 as MRHNA and CDR2 as SNTAGT. Original processing notes: Amplified reference gene primers provided the basis for estimating nucleated cell counts. Some clones are missing from TCRdb's copy, which holds only in-frame ones; the method was immunoSEQ multiplex PCR. V, J and clone size reflect that table, while D and trimming were determined from the DNA. Among a few hundred thousand clones listed, 80% to 90% were seen once. Sequencing input: peripheral blood. The sequence derives from a woman aged 45-65 years with acute or convalescent COVID-19. The rearrangement joins TRBV6-4 to TRBJ1-1; 7 bases agree with TRBD1. CDR3 nucleotide sequence: TGTGCCAGCAGCGATAGACAGGGACAAGCTTTCTTT. Its translation is CASSDRQGQAFF.